The source of this TCR beta chain is a study of identical twins (dated by TCRdb to the mid-2010s). For context, the study as a whole: TCR alpha and beta repertoires from monozygotic twins, unrelated adults of various ages and cord blood were deep-sequenced to test whether fetal clonotypes persist. To rule out contamination, the twin experiments were replicated at different times with different library preparation protocols. Summary of the overall study and its limitations: In monozygotic twins, recombination models systematically underestimated out-of-frame TCR alpha sharing, but the models matched the sharing seen between unrelated individuals. Compared with coincidental sharing between unrelated individuals, out-of-frame TCR alpha sequences shared between twins showed an excess of sequences with low generation probability. The excess sharing between twins in beta out-of-frame sequences was weaker because fewer shared sequences reduced the signal-to-noise ratio. Invariant T cells such as MAIT and iNKT could partly confound zero-insertion analyses, though diverse VJ usage argued against this for most clonotypes. Fewer insertions were carried by abundant cord blood beta clonotypes; a weaker similar trend was observed in young adult naive repertoires, while no such trend was observed in memory repertoires. Because the same donors could not be followed over many years, the conclusions relied on cross-sectional statistical analysis.

Worth noting for this clonotype: Its recognized antigen is unknown. Within one base of it there is no much larger clone, and no base qualities were kept.

Every donor in the study was a healthy Caucasian. Three pairs of female monozygotic twins, all aged roughly 18 to 29 years, were included in the twin cohort. Positive isolation kits from Invitrogen were used to isolate CD4+ and CD8+ T cell populations. Library construction relied on 5' RACE. Sequencing relied on an Illumina HiSeq 2000. A universal primer binding site was introduced by template switching, and a unique molecular identifier was present in the final cDNA, enabling accurate counting of TCR cDNA molecules. Specific primers in the conserved constant-segment region were used to synthesize first-strand cDNA for the TCR alpha and beta chains. To control for contamination, every cDNA library was double barcoded, receiving both a SMART-Mk sample barcode and Illumina barcodes. TruSeq adapter sequences, together with Illumina sample barcodes, were added in two successive PCR steps. The Illumina HiSeq platform was used with custom primers to sequence TCR alpha and beta cDNA libraries. The original pipeline was this. Raw reads were processed with MiGEC to extract unique molecular identifiers, and MiXCR was used to determine CDR3 positions. Recombination models were inferred per individual with the repgenHMM and IGoR tools using an EM algorithm. Shared clonotype analysis was performed with the tcR package in R, normalizing sharing by the product of cloneset sizes. Out-of-frame nonproductive sequences were analyzed to study raw recombination free of thymic and clonal selection effects. TCRdb reworked the public reads: Q25 trimming with fastp, MiXCR clone assembly, productive beta chains retained. All rows with the same CDR3 protein become a single entry with the most common DNA and genes. The V and J calls come from TCRdb's annotation, not from the publication. In this sample the table shows about 520,000 distinct CDR3 sequences, approximately 22% of which occur a single time. Together, the top ten hold around 1% of the sample.

Including the terminal cysteine and phenylalanine, the CDR3 comprises 14 residues. Solely the CDR3 DNA is kept, with 42 bases framed from the first base. V trim: 10 bases; J trim: 5 bases; unmatched bases: 9. CDR1 and CDR2 are drawn from the germline V gene: ENHRY, SYGVKD. A further study also used this sample, focusing on T cells expressing NK-cell markers. Looking at the second paper: Under 10 donors provided sorted CD3+CD56+NKG2C+, CD3+CD56+NKG2C- and CD3+CD56-NKG2C+ T-cell subsets, whose TCR beta-chain repertoires were profiled. Seven of the eight sequenced donors were HCMV-seropositive and one was HCMV-seronegative. In several experiments an anti-gammadeltaTCR antibody was added to restrict sorting to alphabetaTCR-expressing T cells. In over five donors, the dominant CD3+CD56+NKG2C+ clonotypes were among the top 10 CD8+ clonotypes and accounted for roughly 1.0-8% of CD8+ T cells. Those dominant clonotypes were again the most abundant among CD3+CD56-NKG2C+ cells in a handful of donors, at about 28.3-60.1%. Whether the expanded NKG2C-expressing T cell clones were specific for HCMV antigens was left unclear. All eight donors whose samples were sequenced were randomly selected healthy volunteers, three of them men and five women. To determine HCMV serostatus, a commercial ELISA kit was used to detect HCMV-specific IgG in serum. MIGEC handled demultiplexing of the reads and grouping by UMI, while MiTCR was used to assemble and quantify clonotypes. To exclude erroneous sequences, any TCR cDNA sequence not supported by at least two reads was discarded. The tcR package was used for downstream repertoire analysis, and clonotypes were matched between fractions using CDR3 nucleotide sequence together with V segment. VDJmatch was used to annotate antigen specificity against VDJdb, with one amino acid substitution in CDR3 permitted.

This TCR was recovered from a woman aged 18-30 years in good health. The chain couples TRBV10-3 to TRBJ2-7, and 12 junctional nucleotides match TRBD2. The specimen sequenced was CD4+ T cells sorted from blood. The nucleotides are TGTGCCACCGCGACTAGCGGGAGTACCCACGAGCAGTACTTC. The resulting protein is CATATSGSTHEQYF.